The sequence of this T cell receptor beta chain was determined in a study of molecular identifiers for immune sequencing clone quantification. Study observations and caveats: More than 98% of effector molecules, versus under 1% of naive-cell molecules, belonged to clones above 20 RNA copies.

This clonotype was recorded a few times. Its target is unknown. From the PCR reads, TCRdb called clonotypes with MiXCR, one entry per CDR3 protein. The sample contains roughly 320,000 distinct CDR3 sequences, roughly 24% of which appear only once. The CDR3 spans 16 residues. The V segment lost 1 base and the J segment 2 bases; nucleotides outside the gene matches: 3. Sequencing was carried out using naive CD8+ T cells from blood, with Jurkat cell RNA spiked in. Subset reported: FACS-sorted CD8+CD4-CCR7+CD45RA+ naive T cells. This sequence originates from a human donor in good health. Some libraries in this study had Jurkat cell RNA spiked in. V gene TRBV12-3 or TRBV12-4 combines with J gene TRBJ2-5; 11 nucleotides match TRBD2. In DNA form, the CDR3 reads TGTGCCAGCAGTTTAGGGGTAGCGGGGGGGCAAGAGACCCAGTACTTC. This codes for CASSLGVAGGQETQYF.